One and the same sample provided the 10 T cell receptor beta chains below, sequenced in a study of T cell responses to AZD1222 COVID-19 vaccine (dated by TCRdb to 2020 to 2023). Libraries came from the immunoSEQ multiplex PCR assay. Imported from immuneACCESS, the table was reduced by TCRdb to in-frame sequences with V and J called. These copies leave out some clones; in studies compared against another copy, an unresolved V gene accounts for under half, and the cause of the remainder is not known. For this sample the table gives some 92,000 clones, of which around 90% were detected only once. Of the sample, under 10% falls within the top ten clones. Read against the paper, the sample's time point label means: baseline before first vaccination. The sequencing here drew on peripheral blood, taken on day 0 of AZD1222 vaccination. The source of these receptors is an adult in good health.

In DNA, the CDR3 is TGTGCCAGCATTAGGGGCCTGACCTACGAGCAGTACTTC. Encoded protein: CASIRGLTYEQYF. The chain is built from TRBV6-5 and TRBJ2-7, with a tentative D call TRBD1 (5 bases). V was pared by 7 bases and J by 2 bases, with 12 bases between. Germline V lookup: CDR1 MNHEY, CDR2 SVGAGI. The CDR3 runs 13 residues.

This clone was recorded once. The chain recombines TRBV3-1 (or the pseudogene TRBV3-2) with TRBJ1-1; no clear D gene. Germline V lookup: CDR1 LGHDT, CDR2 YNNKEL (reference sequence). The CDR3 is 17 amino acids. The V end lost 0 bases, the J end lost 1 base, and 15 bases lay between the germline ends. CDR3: CASSQDGRPTRNTEAFF. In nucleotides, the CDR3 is TGTGCCAGCAGCCAAGATGGGCGGCCTACTCGGAACACTGAAGCTTTCTTT.

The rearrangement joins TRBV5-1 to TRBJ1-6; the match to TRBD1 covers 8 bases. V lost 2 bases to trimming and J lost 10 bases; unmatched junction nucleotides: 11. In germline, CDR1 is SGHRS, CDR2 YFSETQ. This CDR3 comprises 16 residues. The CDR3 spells CASSLRVTGAASPLHF. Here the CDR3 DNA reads TGCGCCAGCAGCTTAAGGGTGACAGGGGCGGCCTCACCCCTCCACTTT.

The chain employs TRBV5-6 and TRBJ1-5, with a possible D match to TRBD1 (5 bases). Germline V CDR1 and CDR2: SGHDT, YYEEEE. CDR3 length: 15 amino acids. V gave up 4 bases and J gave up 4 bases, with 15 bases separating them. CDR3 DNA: TGTGCCAGCAGCCAAGCGGGGGGAGGTAATCAGCCCCAGCATTTT. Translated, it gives CASSQAGGGNQPQHF.

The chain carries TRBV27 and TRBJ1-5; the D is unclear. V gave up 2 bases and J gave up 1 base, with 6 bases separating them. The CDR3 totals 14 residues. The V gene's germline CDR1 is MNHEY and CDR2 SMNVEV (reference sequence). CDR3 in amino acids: CASSLGQSNQPQHF. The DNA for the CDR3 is TGTGCCAGCAGTTTAGGTCAGAGCAATCAGCCCCAGCATTTT.

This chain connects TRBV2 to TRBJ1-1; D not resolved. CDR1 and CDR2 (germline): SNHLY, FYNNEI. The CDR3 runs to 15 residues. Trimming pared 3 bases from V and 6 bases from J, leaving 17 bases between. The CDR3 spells CASSDPRRASSEAFF. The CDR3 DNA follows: TGTGCCAGCAGTGATCCACGACGGGCCTCCTCTGAAGCTTTCTTT.

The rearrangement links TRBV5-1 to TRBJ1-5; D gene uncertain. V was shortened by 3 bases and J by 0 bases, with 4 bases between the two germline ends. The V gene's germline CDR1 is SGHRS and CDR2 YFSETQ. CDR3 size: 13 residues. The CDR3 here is CASSSGSNQPQHF. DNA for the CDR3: TGCGCCAGCAGCTCCGGTAGCAATCAGCCCCAGCATTTT.

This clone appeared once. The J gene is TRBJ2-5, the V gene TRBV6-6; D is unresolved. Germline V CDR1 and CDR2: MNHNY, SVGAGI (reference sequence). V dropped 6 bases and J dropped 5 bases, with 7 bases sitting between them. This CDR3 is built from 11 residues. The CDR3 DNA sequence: TGTGCCAGCAGGGCGCGGGAGACCCAGTACTTC. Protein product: CASRARETQYF.

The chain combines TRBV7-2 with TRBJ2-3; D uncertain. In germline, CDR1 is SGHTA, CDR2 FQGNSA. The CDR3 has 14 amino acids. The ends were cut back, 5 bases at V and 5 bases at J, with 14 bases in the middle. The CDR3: CASSSYPLGDTQYF. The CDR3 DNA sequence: TGTGCCAGCAGCAGTTACCCGCTAGGAGATACGCAGTATTTT.

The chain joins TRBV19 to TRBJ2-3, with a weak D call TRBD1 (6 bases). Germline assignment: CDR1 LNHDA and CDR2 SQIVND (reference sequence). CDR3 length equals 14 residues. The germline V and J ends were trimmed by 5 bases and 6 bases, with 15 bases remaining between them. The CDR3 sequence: CASSAKGGGDTQYF. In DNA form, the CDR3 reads TGTGCCAGTAGTGCTAAAGGGGGTGGGGATACGCAGTATTTT.